This T cell receptor (beta chain) was sequenced during a study of long-term antiretroviral therapy in people with HIV. Sequencing relied on immunoSEQ assay v3.0, run at survey level. Repertoires were generated with immunoSEQ multiplex PCR, while TCRdb's copy carries only in-frame clones and drops some. The sample carries about 20,000 clones, approximately 86% recorded once. The V gene end was trimmed by 9 bases and the J gene end by 6 bases; junction bases not matched to a gene: 9. The CDR3 length is 15 residues. The germline gives CDR1 ENHRY, CDR2 SYGVKD. General study points: Viral resistance, ART adherence and therapy changes all lacked available data.

This clone appeared once. Its antigen is unidentified. The chain links TRBV10-3 to TRBJ2-3; 13 positions match TRBD2. Sequenced here: unsorted PBMCs, sampled 2.4 years after starting antiretroviral therapy. The receptor was derived from a man aged 40-49 years with HIV. DNA for the CDR3: TGTGCCATACTAGCGGGGGGGCTTTCCCGCGATACGCAGTATTTT. Protein: CAILAGGLSRDTQYF.